Given below is one T cell receptor (beta chain) in context. Clones were sequenced by immunoSEQ multiplex PCR, and TCRdb holds only the in-frame ones, with some missing. The data hold around 50,000 clones, with about 88% observed a single time. The source of the sample is a study of OX40 agonist ivuxolimab in advanced cancers. Across the whole study: Patients were treated with intravenous ivuxolimab, dosed at 0.01 to 10 mg/kg and infused every 2 weeks. Past anti-PD-1, anti-PD-L1 or anti-CTLA-4 therapy was accepted, and 40% to 45% had received some.

From germline, CDR1 is MNHNS and CDR2 SASEGT. Trimming cost V 3 bases and J 0 bases, with 11 bases left between them. This CDR3 is built from 15 residues. With autoimmune disease history or systemic immunosuppression, patients were excluded. This specimen consisted of CD4+ or CD8+ T cells sorted from blood, obtained in a trial of the OX40 agonist ivuxolimab. The sequence came from an adult with an advanced solid tumor such as melanoma, head and neck, liver or kidney cancer. This chain connects TRBV6-1 to TRBJ1-2; possible D gene TRBD1, 5 bases. As DNA, the CDR3 is TGTGCCAGCAGTGACCCGGGACTTTCTAACTATGGCTACACCTTC. Protein product: CASSDPGLSNYGYTF.